The T cell receptor beta chain under discussion was sequenced for a study of blood T cell repertoires in COVID-19. Study at large: Material from acute and convalescent COVID-19 was sourced from the United States, Italy and Spain.

The table came from immunoSEQ multiplex PCR; TCRdb's copy has only in-frame clones and leaves some out. This table has about 200,000 clones, about 85% appearing once. The length of the CDR3 is 15 residues. The germline V gene encodes CDR1 SGHRS and CDR2 YFSETQ. The V and J ends lost 4 bases and 5 bases, in that order; junction bases with no gene match: 11. The gene calls are TRBV5-1 and TRBJ2-5; 7 nucleotides align to TRBD1. The origin of this receptor is a woman older than 75 with acute or convalescent COVID-19. Sequencing was performed on peripheral blood. Written as DNA, the CDR3 is TGCGCCAGCAGCCCCACTCAGACAGGGTCGGAGACCCAGTACTTC. Translating gives CASSPTQTGSETQYF.